This T cell receptor (beta chain) was sequenced for a study of cytomegalovirus exposure and HLA in healthy donors. Germline CDR1 WSHSY, CDR2 SAAADI. This CDR3 spans 15 amino acids. V gave up 4 bases and J gave up 6 bases; unmatched junction bases: 6. The PCR contained 60 Vbeta and 13 Jbeta primers. Clones were sequenced by immunoSEQ multiplex PCR, and TCRdb holds only the in-frame ones, with some missing. This table holds 35,000 to 50,000 clones, 51% found once. This chain connects TRBV10-2 to TRBJ2-1, with 10 bases aligning to TRBD2. The sample consisted of PBMCs. The clonotype was recovered from a man aged 55 to 70 in good health and CMV-seronegative. The CDR3 DNA sequence: TGCGCCAGCAGTGTATCTAGCGGGGGAGGCAATGAGCAGTTCTTC. This sequence encodes CASSVSSGGGNEQFF.